What follows is one T cell receptor (beta chain) and its context. The data are from a study of control samples from healthy donors and cancer patients. Sequencing used immunoSEQ multiplex PCR; TCRdb keeps in-frame clones, though not all of them. The sample has some 200,000 clones; just under 95% are singletons. Trimming stripped 6 bases from V and 4 bases from J, with 16 bases between. CDR3 length: 14 residues. CDR1 is MNHEY, CDR2 SVGAGI, per germline. The sequence was collected from a man in his forties or fifties in good health. V is TRBV6-5 and J is TRBJ2-7; tentative D call: TRBD1 (6 bases). Sequencing was carried out using blood. CDR3 DNA: TGTGCCAGCAGAGTAGAACAGGGCCTATACGAGCAGTACGTC. Translating gives CASRVEQGLYEQYV.